This TCR beta chain was recorded in a study of shared clonotypes between healthy human individuals. Germline CDR1 and CDR2: SNHLY and FYNNEI. V lost 0 bases, J lost 3 bases, and 18 bases lay in between. This CDR3 has 17 amino acids. Sequencing used immunoSEQ multiplex PCR; TCRdb keeps in-frame clones, though not all of them. The sample yields around 2,000,000 clones, approximately 94% seen once. Study-wide findings and caveats: Relative to clonotypes present in all four donors, those not shared had lower generation probabilities. Shared across several donors were about 4.6% of the naive CD4 clonotypes. Naive subsets tended to show greater estimated richness than memory subsets.

It was CD45RO-negative cells, positively selected for CCR7, that made up naive CD8 cells, with terminally differentiated effector memory CD45RA+ cells excluded. With respect to this clone: Its antigen is unknown.

The chain couples TRBV2 to TRBJ2-7; D might be TRBD1 (6 bases). The sequenced sample was naive CD8+ T cells sorted from blood. This TCR came from a man aged 18 to 29 in good health. The chain's CDR3 is CASSEALPSTGNYEQYF. For the CDR3, the DNA is TGTGCCAGCAGTGAAGCGCTGCCCTCGACAGGAAACTACGAGCAGTACTTC.